Below are 26 T cell receptor beta chains sequenced from a single sample in a study of shared clonotypes between healthy human individuals. As defined, naive CD8 cells were CD45RO-negative and positively selected for CCR7, with terminally differentiated effector memory CD45RA+ cells excluded. TCRdb's table, derived via immunoSEQ multiplex PCR, lists solely in-frame clones and lacks some. This table holds around 2,000,000 clones, roughly 94% found once. Sequencing was done on a sample of naive CD8+ T cells sorted from blood. These receptors were collected from a man in his late teens or twenties in good health.

V gene TRBV19 combines with J gene TRBJ1-5; no definite D call. The CDR3 has 13 residues. Trimming cost V 6 bases and J 2 bases, with 8 bases left between them. Germline V lookup: CDR1 LNHDA, CDR2 SQIVND (reference sequence). DNA of the CDR3: TGTGCCAGTAGGGCCATGGGCAATCAGCCCCAGCATTTT. This encodes CASRAMGNQPQHF. Complete variable domain (other parts from reference TRBV19 and TRBJ1-5): DGGITQSPKYLFRKEGQNVTLSCEQNLNHDAMYWYRQDPGQGLRLIYYSQIVNDFQKGDIAEGYSVSREKKESFPLTVTSAQKNPTAFYLCASRAMGNQPQHFGDGTRLSIL.

The gene calls are TRBV9 and TRBJ2-3; 10 nucleotides agree with TRBD2. With V trimmed by 3 bases and J by 2 bases, 6 bases remained unmatched. The CDR3 runs 16 residues. The germline gives CDR1 SGDLS, CDR2 YYNGEE. The CDR3 loop reads CASSALSGGPTDTQYF. CDR3 DNA sequence: TGTGCCAGCAGCGCCCTTAGCGGGGGGCCCACAGATACGCAGTATTTT.

The chain couples TRBV14 to TRBJ2-7; 9 bases are a match to TRBD2. This CDR3 region has 14 residues. Trimming removed 4 bases from V and 5 bases from J; junction bases left unmatched: 6. CDR1 is SGHDN and CDR2 is FVKESK in the germline V gene. The CDR3: CASSLAGDLDEQYF. The CDR3 bases are TGTGCCAGCAGCCTAGCGGGAGATCTGGACGAGCAGTACTTC.

A remark on this clone: This same CDR3 is encoded by further DNA sequences in the sample. This chain joins TRBV6-5 and TRBJ2-3; D unresolved. There are 14 residues in the CDR3. Trimming took 2 bases from V and 0 from J, leaving 6 bases between them. Per the germline V gene, CDR1 is MNHEY and CDR2 is SVGAGI. The CDR3 DNA follows: TGTGCCAGCAGTTACGACGGTAGCACAGATACGCAGTATTTT. It codes for CASSYDGSTDTQYF.

J is TRBJ2-2 and V is TRBV27; 12 positions agree with TRBD2. The CDR3 is 16 amino acids. Germline V CDR1 and CDR2: MNHEY, SMNVEV (reference sequence). J was trimmed by 7 bases and V by 7 bases; bases with no gene match: 10. This CDR3 reads CASKPSGRATNGELFF. In DNA form, the CDR3 reads TGTGCCAGCAAACCTAGCGGGAGGGCTACCAACGGGGAGCTGTTTTTT.

V is TRBV19 and J is TRBJ2-1, with D perhaps being TRBD1 or TRBD2 (5 bases each). From germline, CDR1 is LNHDA and CDR2 SQIVND (reference sequence). This CDR3 is 14 amino acids long. V lost 1 base, J lost 3 bases, and 7 bases lay in between. This CDR3 is CASSIGDRYNEQFF. The CDR3 bases are TGTGCCAGTAGTATAGGGGACCGCTACAATGAGCAGTTCTTC.

The chain employs TRBV30 and TRBJ2-1; D unresolved. Germline CDR1 and CDR2: GTSNPN and SVGIG (reference sequence). The V and J ends lost 2 bases and 1 base respectively, with 9 bases between them. The CDR3 spans 14 residues. This CDR3 reads CAWSFGLSYNEQFF. The DNA for the CDR3 is TGTGCCTGGAGTTTTGGTCTTTCCTACAATGAGCAGTTCTTC.

The chain carries TRBV2 and TRBJ1-1; TRBD1 might be the D (6 bases). Trimming removed 1 base from V and 6 bases from J, with 12 bases in between. Germline V CDR1 and CDR2: SNHLY, FYNNEI. The CDR3 spans 14 residues. This chain's CDR3 is CASSEDLGGPEAFF. The CDR3 bases are TGTGCCAGCAGTGAAGATTTGGGGGGCCCTGAAGCTTTCTTT.

The rearrangement uses TRBV5-6 and TRBJ2-6; D perhaps matches TRBD1 (6 bases). The CDR3 runs 14 residues. Per germline, CDR1 SGHDT and CDR2 YYEEEE. Trimming left V 0 bases short and J 5 bases short, with 6 bases between. The CDR3 reads CASSLGDRANVLTF. CDR3 nucleotide sequence: TGTGCCAGCAGCTTGGGGGACAGGGCCAACGTCCTGACTTTC.

The chain combines TRBV4-1 with TRBJ2-7; 7 bases line up with TRBD1. The CDR3 has 13 amino acids. Germline CDR1 is MGHRA and CDR2 is YSYEKL. Losses at the gene ends were 5 bases for V and 10 bases for J; bases not matched to a gene: 11. The CDR3 here is CASSEAPRDRQYF. CDR3 nucleotides: TGCGCCAGCAGCGAAGCTCCCAGGGACAGACAGTACTTC.

The gene calls are TRBV6-5 and TRBJ1-1; tentatively, D is TRBD1 (5 bases). Trimming left V 6 bases short and J 5 bases short, with 16 bases between. The germline V gene has CDR1 MNHEY and CDR2 SVGAGI. The CDR3 length is 14 residues. The CDR3 loop reads CASRGDWGQTEAFF. In DNA, the CDR3 is TGTGCCAGCAGAGGGGACTGGGGTCAGACTGAAGCTTTCTTT.

This chain connects TRBV19 to TRBJ2-7, with D possibly being TRBD1 (6 bases). The V gene's germline CDR1 is LNHDA and CDR2 SQIVND (reference sequence). Deletions cut 5 bases from V and 5 bases from J, with 13 bases between. The CDR3 is 13 residues long. The DNA for the CDR3 is TGTGCCAGTAGTGTGGATACAGGGAACGAGCAGTACTTC. Encoded protein: CASSVDTGNEQYF.

V and J are TRBV6-5 and TRBJ2-2; the D gene is possibly TRBD1 (5 bases). Trimming cost V 7 bases and J 1 base, with 10 bases left between them. CDR3 length equals 14 residues. The germline V gene has CDR1 MNHEY and CDR2 SVGAGI. DNA for the CDR3: TGTGCCAGCAATGGGCAGGGGAACACCGGGGAGCTGTTTTTT. It specifies CASNGQGNTGELFF.

This chain uses TRBV5-6 with TRBJ2-1; D may be TRBD2 (7 bases). V lost 0 bases and J 10 bases, leaving 11 bases between the germline ends. CDR1 and CDR2 (germline): SGHDT, YYEEEE. The CDR3 loop spans 13 amino acids. CDR3 sequence (DNA): TGTGCCAGCAGCTTGGGCGGGGGCTTCGAGCAGTTCTTC. It codes for CASSLGGGFEQFF. The variable domain in full, completed from reference TRBV5-6 and TRBJ2-1, reads DAGVTQSPTHLIKTRGQQVTLRCSPKSGHDTVSWYQQALGQGPQFIFQYYEEEERQRGNFPDRFSGHQFPNYSSELNVNALLLGDSALYLCASSLGGGFEQFFGPGTRLTVL.

The chain has TRBV6-1 and TRBJ2-1; perhaps TRBD1 as D (6 bases). V shed 3 bases and J shed 0 bases, with 9 bases lying between them. The CDR3 covers 15 residues. The germline V gene has CDR1 MNHNS and CDR2 SASEGT. Here the CDR3 DNA reads TGTGCCAGCAGTGACGACAGGAGCTCCTACAATGAGCAGTTCTTC. This sequence encodes CASSDDRSSYNEQFF.

The chain couples TRBV2 to TRBJ1-2; a weak D match, TRBD1 (6 bases). This CDR3 has 14 amino acids. With 2 bases removed from V and 5 bases from J, the gap between germline ends came to 12 bases. CDR1 and CDR2 (germline): SNHLY, FYNNEI. Here the CDR3 DNA reads TGTGCCAGCAGTGAAAGGGGGGAGGGGTATGGCTACACCTTC. Translating it yields CASSERGEGYGYTF.

CDR3 sequence: CASSELWGEQTNEKLFF. The CDR3 bases are TGTGCCAGCAGTGAACTGTGGGGGGAGCAGACTAATGAAAAACTGTTTTTT. The chain combines TRBV2 with TRBJ1-4, with a tentative D call TRBD1 (5 bases). The CDR3 sequence is 17 residues long. The V and J ends lost 2 bases and 2 bases respectively, with 15 bases between them. Looked up from germline, CDR1 is SNHLY and CDR2 is FYNNEI.

Of note for this clone: Relative to the germline gene, one junction end is altered; a read error may explain this. This rearrangement joins TRBV11-2 to TRBJ2-4; 8 nucleotides match TRBD2. The CDR3 runs to 13 residues. Germline CDR1 reads SGHAT; CDR2 reads FQNNGV. The CDR3 here is CASSLAGGVIQHF. The CDR3 region has the DNA TGTGCCAGCAGCTTGGCGGGGGGCGTTATTCAGCACTTC.

The chain employs TRBV27 and TRBJ1-1, with a possible D match to TRBD1 (5 bases). Germline V gene sequence: CDR1 MNHEY, CDR2 SMNVEV (reference sequence). Deletions cut 5 bases from V and 2 bases from J, with 18 bases between. The CDR3 is 16 amino acids. CDR3 region: CASSAAYGQGNTEAFF. CDR3 sequence (DNA): TGTGCCAGCAGTGCCGCCTATGGGCAGGGAAACACTGAAGCTTTCTTT.

This chain connects TRBV5-6 to TRBJ2-3, with D maybe TRBD2 (6 bases). CDR1 and CDR2 (germline): SGHDT, YYEEEE. Deletions cut 3 bases from V and 6 bases from J, with 14 bases between. The CDR3 is made up of 14 amino acids. This chain's CDR3 is CASSSGLRRDTQYF. The DNA of the CDR3 is TGTGCCAGCAGCTCGGGACTCCGGCGGGATACGCAGTATTTT.

This chain connects TRBV11-2 to TRBJ2-2; weak D call: TRBD2 (6 bases). This CDR3 is 16 amino acids long. Germline CDR1 is SGHAT and CDR2 is FQNNGV. V lost 5 bases and J 5 bases, leaving 18 bases between the germline ends. The CDR3 bases are TGTGCCAGCAGCCCCTTGGGAGGAACGAGGACCGGGGAGCTGTTTTTT. Amino acid sequence: CASSPLGGTRTGELFF.

This chain connects TRBV28 to TRBJ2-7, with D tentatively TRBD1 (6 bases). Trimming left V 2 bases short and J 2 bases short, with 22 bases between. Germline CDR1 and CDR2: MDHEN and SYDVKM. This CDR3 region has 18 residues. In DNA, the CDR3 is TGTGCCAGCAGTTTAATGGGAAGCGTACAGGGATTCGCCTACGAGCAGTACTTC. Translation gives CASSLMGSVQGFAYEQYF.

V is TRBV4-1 and J is TRBJ2-7; D is uncertain. The CDR3 is made up of 16 amino acids. Trimming pared 1 base from V and 3 bases from J, leaving 16 bases between. From germline, CDR1 is MGHRA and CDR2 YSYEKL. CDR3 coding DNA: TGCGCCAGCAGCCAAGGCGAAGGATACAGAGGCTACGAGCAGTACTTC. Translated: CASSQGEGYRGYEQYF.

CDR3 loop: CASSWAPGNQPQHF. The CDR3 DNA is TGCGCCAGCAGCTGGGCCCCTGGGAATCAGCCCCAGCATTTT. The chain has TRBV5-1 and TRBJ1-5; D is ambiguous. Germline-derived CDR1 and CDR2 are SGHRS and YFSETQ. This CDR3 spans 14 amino acids. Trimming stripped 3 bases from V and 4 bases from J, with 11 bases between.

In nucleotides, the CDR3 is TGCGCCAGCAGCCAAGGGACTAGTGCGGAGACCCAGTACTTC. This translates into CASSQGTSAETQYF. The chain carries TRBV4-1 and TRBJ2-5, with 7 bases identical to TRBD2. J gave up 5 bases and V 1 base, and 4 bases lay outside the gene matches. The CDR3 consists of 14 residues. In germline, CDR1 is MGHRA, CDR2 YSYEKL.

This sequence joins TRBV7-9 and TRBJ2-7; D remains ambiguous. CDR1 and CDR2 from the germline V gene are SEHNR and FQNEAQ (reference sequence). The CDR3 runs 15 residues. V was clipped by 7 bases and J by 4 bases, with 20 bases between them. The CDR3 loop reads CASTPGGQEMYEQYF. Here the CDR3 DNA reads TGTGCCAGCACCCCTGGCGGTCAGGAGATGTACGAGCAGTACTTC.